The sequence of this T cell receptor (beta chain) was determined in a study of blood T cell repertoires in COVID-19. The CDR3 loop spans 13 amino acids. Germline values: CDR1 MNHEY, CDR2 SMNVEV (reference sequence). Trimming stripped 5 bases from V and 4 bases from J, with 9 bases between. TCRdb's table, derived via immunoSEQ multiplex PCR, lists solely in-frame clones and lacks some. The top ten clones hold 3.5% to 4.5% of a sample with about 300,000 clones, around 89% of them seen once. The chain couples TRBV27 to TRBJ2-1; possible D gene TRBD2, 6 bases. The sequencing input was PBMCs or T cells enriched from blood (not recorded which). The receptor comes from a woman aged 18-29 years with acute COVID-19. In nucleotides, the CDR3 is TGTGCCAGCAGTCCGGGACTTTACAATGAGCAGTTCTTC. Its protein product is CASSPGLYNEQFF.